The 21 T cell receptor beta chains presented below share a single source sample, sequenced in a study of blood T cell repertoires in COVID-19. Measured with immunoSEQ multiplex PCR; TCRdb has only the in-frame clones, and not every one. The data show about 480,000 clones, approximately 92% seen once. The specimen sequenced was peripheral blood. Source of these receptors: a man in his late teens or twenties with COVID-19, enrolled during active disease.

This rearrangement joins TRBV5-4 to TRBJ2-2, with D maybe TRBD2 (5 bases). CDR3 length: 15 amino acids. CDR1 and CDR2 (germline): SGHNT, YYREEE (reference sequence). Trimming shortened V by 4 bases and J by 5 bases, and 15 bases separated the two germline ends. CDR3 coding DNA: TGTGCCAGCAGCAAGGACTTGAGCCCTACCGGGGAGCTGTTTTTT. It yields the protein CASSKDLSPTGELFF.

The CDR3 is CASSLESRGWTEAFF. CDR3 sequence (DNA): TGTGCCAGCAGCTTGGAGTCGCGGGGCTGGACTGAAGCTTTCTTT. This chain connects TRBV5-5 to TRBJ1-1; the D gene is possibly TRBD1 (5 bases). The CDR3 is 15 amino acids. The germline CDR1 and CDR2 sequences are SGHKS and YYEKEE (reference sequence). V lost 0 bases, J lost 5 bases, and 14 bases lay in between.

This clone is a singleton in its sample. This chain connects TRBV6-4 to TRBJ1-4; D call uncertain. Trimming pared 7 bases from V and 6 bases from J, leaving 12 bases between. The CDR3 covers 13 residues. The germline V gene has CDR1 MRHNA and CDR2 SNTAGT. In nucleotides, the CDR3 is TGTGCCAGCACGCGCGGCCCAGATGAAAAACTGTTTTTT. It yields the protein CASTRGPDEKLFF.

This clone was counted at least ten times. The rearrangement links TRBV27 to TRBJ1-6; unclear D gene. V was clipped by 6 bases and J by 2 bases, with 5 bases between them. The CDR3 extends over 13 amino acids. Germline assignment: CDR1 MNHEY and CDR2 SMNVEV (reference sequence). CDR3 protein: CASSGAYNSPLHF. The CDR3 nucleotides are TGTGCCAGCAGCGGGGCCTATAATTCACCCCTCCACTTT.

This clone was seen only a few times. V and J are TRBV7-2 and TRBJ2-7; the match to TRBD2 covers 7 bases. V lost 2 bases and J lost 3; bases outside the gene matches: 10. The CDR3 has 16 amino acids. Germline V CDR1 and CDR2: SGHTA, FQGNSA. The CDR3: CASSLSSGNRDYEQYF. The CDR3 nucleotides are TGTGCCAGCAGCTTATCGAGCGGGAACCGAGACTACGAGCAGTACTTC.

The CDR3 spells CASTPGLAANEQFF. The CDR3 DNA reads as TGTGCCAGTACGCCGGGACTAGCGGCCAATGAGCAGTTCTTC. The chain joins TRBV19 to TRBJ2-1; 11 nucleotides match TRBD2. Unmatched junction bases numbered 5, after V lost 7 bases and J lost 6 bases. This CDR3 spans 14 amino acids. Germline lookup yields CDR1 LNHDA and CDR2 SQIVND (reference sequence).

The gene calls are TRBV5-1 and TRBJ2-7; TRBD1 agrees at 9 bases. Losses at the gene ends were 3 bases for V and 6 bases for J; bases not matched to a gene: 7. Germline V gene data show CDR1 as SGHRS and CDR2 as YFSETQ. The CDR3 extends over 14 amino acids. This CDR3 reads CASSSPDRGGEQYF. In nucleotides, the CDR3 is TGCGCCAGCAGCTCGCCGGACAGGGGAGGCGAGCAGTACTTC.

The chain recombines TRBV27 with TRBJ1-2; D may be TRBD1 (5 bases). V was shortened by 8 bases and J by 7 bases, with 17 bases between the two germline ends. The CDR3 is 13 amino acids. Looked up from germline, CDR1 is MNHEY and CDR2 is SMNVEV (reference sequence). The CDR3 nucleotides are TGTGCCAGCGGACCTCAGGGTTTAGGTGGCTACACCTTC. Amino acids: CASGPQGLGGYTF.

In nucleotides, the CDR3 is TGCGCCAGCAGCCTACGGGTCGGGGAGCTGTTTTTT. Protein product: CASSLRVGELFF. The chain joins TRBV4-1 to TRBJ2-2; D gene ambiguous. The CDR3 has 12 residues. V dropped 4 bases and J dropped 7 bases, with 7 bases sitting between them. Germline lookup yields CDR1 MGHRA and CDR2 YSYEKL.

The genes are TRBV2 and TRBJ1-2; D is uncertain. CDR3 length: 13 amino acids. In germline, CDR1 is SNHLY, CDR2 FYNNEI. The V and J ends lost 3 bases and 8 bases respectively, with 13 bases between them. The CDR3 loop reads CASSDPGLKGYTF. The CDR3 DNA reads TGTGCCAGCAGTGACCCAGGCCTCAAGGGCTACACCTTC.

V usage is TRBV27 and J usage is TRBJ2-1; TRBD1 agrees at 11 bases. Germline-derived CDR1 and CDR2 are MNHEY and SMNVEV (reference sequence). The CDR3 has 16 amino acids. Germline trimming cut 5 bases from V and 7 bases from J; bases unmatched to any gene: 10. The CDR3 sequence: CASSTRLGTGGNEQFF. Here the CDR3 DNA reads TGTGCCAGCAGTACGAGGTTGGGGACAGGGGGTAATGAGCAGTTCTTC.

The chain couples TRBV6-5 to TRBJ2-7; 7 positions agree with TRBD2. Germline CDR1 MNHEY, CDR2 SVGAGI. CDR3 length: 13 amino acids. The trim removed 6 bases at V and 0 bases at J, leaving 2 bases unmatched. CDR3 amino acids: CASRRDYSYEQYF. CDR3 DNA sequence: TGTGCCAGCAGGCGGGACTACTCCTACGAGCAGTACTTC.

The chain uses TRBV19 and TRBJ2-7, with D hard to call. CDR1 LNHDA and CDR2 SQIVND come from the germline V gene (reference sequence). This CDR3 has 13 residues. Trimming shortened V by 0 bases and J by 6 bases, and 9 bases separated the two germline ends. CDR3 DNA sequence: TGTGCCAGTAGTATAGATCGGAGTACCGAGCAGTACTTC. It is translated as CASSIDRSTEQYF. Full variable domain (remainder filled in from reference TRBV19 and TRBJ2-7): DGGITQSPKYLFRKEGQNVTLSCEQNLNHDAMYWYRQDPGQGLRLIYYSQIVNDFQKGDIAEGYSVSREKKESFPLTVTSAQKNPTAFYLCASSIDRSTEQYFGPGTRLTVT.

The CDR3 loop is CASSLNRGDYGYTF. CDR3 DNA: TGTGCCAGCAGCTTAAATCGGGGGGACTATGGCTACACCTTC. The chain is built from TRBV7-8 and TRBJ1-2; perhaps TRBD1 as D (5 bases). CDR3 length: 14 amino acids. V lost 2 bases and J 3 bases, leaving 10 bases between the germline ends. Germline V CDR1 and CDR2: SGHVS, FQNEAQ. Full variable domain (rest looked up from reference TRBV7-8 and TRBJ1-2): GAGVSQSPRYKVAKRGQDVALRCDPISGHVSLFWYQQALGQGPEFLTYFQNEAQLDKSGLPSDRFFAERPEGSVSTLKIQRTQQEDSAVYLCASSLNRGDYGYTFGSGTRLTVV.

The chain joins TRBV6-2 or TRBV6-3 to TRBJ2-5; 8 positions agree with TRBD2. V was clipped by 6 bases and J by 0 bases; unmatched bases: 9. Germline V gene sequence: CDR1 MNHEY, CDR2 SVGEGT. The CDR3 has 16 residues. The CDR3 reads CASSHQRGRYQETQYF. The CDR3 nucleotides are TGTGCCAGCAGCCACCAGCGGGGGAGATACCAAGAGACCCAGTACTTC.

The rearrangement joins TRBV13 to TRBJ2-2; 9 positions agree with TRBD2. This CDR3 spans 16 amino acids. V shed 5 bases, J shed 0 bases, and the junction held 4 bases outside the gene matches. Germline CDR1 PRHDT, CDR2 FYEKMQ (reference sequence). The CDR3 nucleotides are TGTGCCAGCAGCCCTTGGACTAGCGCGAACACCGGGGAGCTGTTTTTT. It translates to CASSPWTSANTGELFF.

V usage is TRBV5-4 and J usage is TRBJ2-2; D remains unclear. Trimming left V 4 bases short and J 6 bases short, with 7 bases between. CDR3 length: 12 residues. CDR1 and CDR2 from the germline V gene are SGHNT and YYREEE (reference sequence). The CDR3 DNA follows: TGTGCCAGCAGCCCCTATCCCGGGGAGCTGTTTTTT. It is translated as CASSPYPGELFF.

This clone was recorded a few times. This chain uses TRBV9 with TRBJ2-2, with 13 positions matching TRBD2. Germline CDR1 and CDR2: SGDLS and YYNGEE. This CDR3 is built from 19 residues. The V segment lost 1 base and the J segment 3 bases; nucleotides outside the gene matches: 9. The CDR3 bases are TGTGCCAGCAGCGTACTGGGACTAGCGGGATTTTTGGACACCGGGGAGCTGTTTTTT. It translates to CASSVLGLAGFLDTGELFF. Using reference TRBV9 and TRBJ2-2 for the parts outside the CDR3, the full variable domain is DSGVTQTPKHLITATGQRVTLRCSPRSGDLSVYWYQQSLDQGLQFLIQYYNGEERAKGNILERFSAQQFPDLHSELNLSSLELGDSALYFCASSVLGLAGFLDTGELFFGEGSRLTVL.

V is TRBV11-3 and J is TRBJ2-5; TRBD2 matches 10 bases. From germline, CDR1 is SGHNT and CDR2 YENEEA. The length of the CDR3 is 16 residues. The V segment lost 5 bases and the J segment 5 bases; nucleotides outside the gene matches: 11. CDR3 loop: CASSPSSGGTGETQYF. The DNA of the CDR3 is TGTGCCAGCAGCCCGAGTAGCGGGGGGACCGGGGAGACCCAGTACTTC.

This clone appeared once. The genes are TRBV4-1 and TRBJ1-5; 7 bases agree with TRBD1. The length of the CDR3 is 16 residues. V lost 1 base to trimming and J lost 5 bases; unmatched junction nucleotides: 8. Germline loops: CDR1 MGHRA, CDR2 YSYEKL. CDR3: CASSQVVQGLDQPQHF. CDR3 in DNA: TGCGCCAGCAGCCAAGTAGTACAGGGGTTGGATCAGCCCCAGCATTTT.

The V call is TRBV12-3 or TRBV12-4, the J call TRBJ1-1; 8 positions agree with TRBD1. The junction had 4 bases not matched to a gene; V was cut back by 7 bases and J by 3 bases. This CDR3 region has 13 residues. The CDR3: CASTVTGDTEAFF. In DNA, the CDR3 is TGTGCCAGCACCGTGACAGGGGACACTGAAGCTTTCTTT.